This T cell receptor (beta chain) was found in a study of control samples from healthy donors and cancer patients. As regards this clone: At the DNA level, this CDR3 is encoded by other sequences in the same sample as well.

The CDR3 is 15 amino acids. Trimming took 2 bases from V and 5 from J; bases not matched to a gene: 0. Per the germline V gene, CDR1 is KGHSH and CDR2 is LQKENI. This table comes from immunoSEQ multiplex PCR, and its TCRdb copy is limited to in-frame clones, with some not included. The sample records over 200,000 clones, approximately 80% being singletons. This sequence originates from a woman aged 60 to 75 with lung cancer. Input material: PBMCs. The chain has TRBV18 and TRBJ2-1; 13 bases line up with TRBD2. Here the CDR3 DNA reads TGTGCCAGCTCACCAGGACTAGCGGGAGACAATGAGCAGTTCTTC. Amino acid sequence: CASSPGLAGDNEQFF. The variable domain in full, completed from reference TRBV18 and TRBJ2-1, reads NAGVMQNPRHLVRRRGQEARLRCSPMKGHSHVYWYRQLPEEGLKFMVYLQKENIIDESGMPKERFSAEFPKEGPSILRIQQVVRGDSAAYFCASSPGLAGDNEQFFGPGTRLTVL.